Sequencing of this T cell receptor (beta chain) was carried out in a study of T cell repertoires in cytomegalovirus infection. Study context: Matching HLA type, along with CMV infection, was indicated by public TCR beta signatures.

Many counts were recorded for this clonotype. Antigen unknown. A single record per CDR3 protein comes from TCRdb applying MiXCR to the reads. This sample has more than 200,000 distinct CDR3 sequences, with roughly 10% found just once. V was cut by 2 bases and J by 10 bases, with 19 bases left in between. Germline values: CDR1 SGHRS, CDR2 YFSETQ. The CDR3 is 15 residues long. General observations from the study: HLA-C-restricted TCR beta clonotypes specific for CMV led the ex vivo response. Identification of carriers of CMV plus the relevant HLA was achieved through cumulative public TCR beta family frequency.

The chain combines TRBV5-1 with TRBJ2-1; D is perhaps TRBD1 or TRBD2 (5 bases each). The specimen was PBMCs. This receptor was identified in a human donor in good health (CMV status not recorded). Some clones in this sample may be carry-over from other donors' samples. CDR3 loop: CASSLNTGFREEQFF. The DNA of the CDR3 is TGCGCCAGCAGCTTAAATACGGGCTTCAGGGAGGAGCAGTTCTTC.